The T cell receptor beta chain under discussion was sequenced for a study of shared clonotypes between healthy human individuals. Study results and limitations: Shared clonotypes: about 5% naive CD4, under 4% naive CD8, 2.3% memory CD4, approximately 0.41% memory CD8.

In the study's own analysis: Junction-only immunoSEQ sequences carried no quality scores, so filtering differed. Assay used: immunoSEQ multiplex PCR; TCRdb lists only in-frame clones, some missing. That table is the source of V, J and clone size, and D and trimming were worked out from the DNA. The data show about 960,000 clones, with less than 85% seen just once and nearly 1.5% held by the top ten. Comments on this clone: What it recognizes is unknown.

In germline, CDR1 is GTSNPN, CDR2 SVGIG (reference sequence). V lost 4 bases, J lost 4 bases, and 9 bases stayed unmatched. The CDR3 has 15 amino acids. Nashville, Tennessee was home to all donors, who were Caucasian adults. CD4+ cells yielded CD45RA+ naive and CD45RA-negative memory subsets. Sequencing was performed on memory CD4+ T cells sorted from blood. Subset denoted: CD45RA-negative fraction. The clonotype comes from a man aged 18-30 years in good health. V is TRBV30 and J is TRBJ2-7; TRBD1 matches at 11 bases. This CDR3 reads CAWNAGTGGFYEQYF. The CDR3 bases are TGTGCCTGGAACGCCGGGACAGGGGGGTTTTACGAGCAGTACTTC.